This TCR beta chain was identified in a study of shared clonotypes between healthy human individuals. Remarks on this clone: Its matching antigen is unknown.

Replicate sorted-subset PCRs were loaded with approximately 190 ng DNA, tens of thousands of T cell genomes. Libraries were prepared by immunoSEQ multiplex PCR; TCRdb keeps only in-frame clonotypes and omits some of them. This sample has approximately 2,300,000 clones, with around 92% found just once. V lost 6 bases, J lost 2 bases, and 11 bases lay in between. CDR3 length equals 13 residues. Germline V CDR1 and CDR2: WSHSY, SAAADI. Study-level points and caveats: Around 5.4% of naive CD4 clonotypes were common to four donors.

J is TRBJ2-7 and V is TRBV10-2; unclear D gene. This receptor was obtained from a man aged 18 to 29 in good health. Some clones in this sample may be carry-over from other donors' samples. Specimen: naive CD4+ T cells from PBMCs. The subset is: CD45RA+ positively selected. The CDR3 DNA reads as TGCGCCAGCAGGCCGGGTTCAGCCTACGAGCAGTACTTC. Translating gives CASRPGSAYEQYF.